The text below deals with one TCR beta chain. The antigen is not known. The sample originates from a study of shared clonotypes between healthy human individuals. Terminally differentiated effector memory CD45RA+ cells were excluded from the naive CD8 cells, which were CD45RO-negative and positively selected for CCR7. Caucasian adults residing in Nashville, Tennessee made up all the donors. TCRdb keeps only in-frame clones here, not all; method: immunoSEQ multiplex PCR. Of millions of clones listed, about 95% were seen once; the top ten hold 0.9% to 1.3%. Study-wide results and caveats: Rarefaction analysis demonstrated incomplete sorted-subset sequencing notwithstanding large depth.

The CDR3 sequence is 19 residues long. The V segment lost 1 base and the J segment 1 base; nucleotides outside the gene matches: 17. Germline V lookup: CDR1 GTSNPN, CDR2 SVGIG (reference sequence). Sequences were obtained from naive CD8+ T cells sorted from blood. The gene calls are TRBV30 and TRBJ1-2; the match to TRBD1 covers 8 bases. The clonotype comes from a man between 18 and 29 years old in good health. This chain's CDR3 is CAWSGIPMTGAPLNYGYTF. The CDR3 nucleotides are TGTGCCTGGAGTGGAATCCCTATGACAGGGGCCCCCCTTAACTATGGCTACACCTTC.